The 13 T cell receptor beta chains in this list originate from one sample, sequenced in a study of blood T cells in healthy people across ages (dated by TCRdb to 2013 to 2016). Libraries were constructed by 5' RACE. TCRdb records Illumina HiSeq 2500 as the sequencer. The second PCR ran for about 6 to 12 cycles and used a J-beta primer mix along with a sample-barcoded 5' primer. The public reads were reanalyzed by TCRdb: fastp trimming at Q25, MiXCR alignment, in-frame beta chains only. Every entry covers one CDR3 protein and lists the most common genes and DNA from its rows. This sample is represented by 550,000 to 800,000 distinct CDR3 sequences; around a fifth of them were singletons. 3.6% of the sample is in the top ten clones. The sample taken for sequencing was blood. These receptors originate from a man aged 70 or older in good health.

The CDR3 region has the DNA TGCAGTGCGCCAACAGGGCTGGAAAAACTGTTTTTT. The encoded protein is CSAPTGLEKLFF. The chain joins TRBV20-1 to TRBJ1-4; D possibly corresponds to TRBD1 (6 bases). CDR1 is DFQATT and CDR2 is SNEGSKA in the germline V gene (reference sequence). The CDR3 runs 12 residues. Trimming took off 6 bases at V and 8 bases at J, with 13 bases between the two ends.

This clonotype was detected only a few times. Here the CDR3 reads CATSGTGKTGELFF. As DNA, the CDR3 is TGTGCCACCAGTGGGACAGGGAAAACCGGGGAGCTGTTTTTT. The chain carries TRBV24-1 and TRBJ2-2; 8 nucleotides match TRBD1. The CDR3 is 14 residues long. V gave up 5 bases and J gave up 5 bases; unmatched junction bases: 3. Germline CDR1 is KGHDR and CDR2 is SFDVKD.

V usage is TRBV20-1 and J usage is TRBJ2-5; either TRBD1 or TRBD2 may fit D (7 bases each). Near its end, the DNA agrees better with TRBJ2-7, so the J call may be wrong. The CDR3 extends over 15 amino acids. Germline V gene sequence: CDR1 DFQATT, CDR2 SNEGSKA (reference sequence). The DNA for the CDR3 is TGCAGTGCCATTGGGACTACCAGGGGGTCCTACGAGCAGTACTTC. Protein sequence: CSAIGTTRGSYEQYF.

The chain carries TRBV6-1 and TRBJ2-1; D may be TRBD2 (5 bases). The CDR3 extends over 16 amino acids. Germline loops: CDR1 MNHNS, CDR2 SASEGT. The ends were cut back, 2 bases at V and 0 bases at J, with 11 bases in the middle. This chain's CDR3 is CASSESQEGSYNEQFF. CDR3 nucleotides: TGTGCCAGCAGTGAATCCCAAGAGGGCTCCTACAATGAGCAGTTCTTC.

The J gene is TRBJ2-2, the V gene TRBV5-1, with D unclear. The length of the CDR3 is 14 residues. Trimming removed 4 bases from V and 4 bases from J, with 11 bases in between. Germline V gives CDR1 SGHRS, CDR2 YFSETQ. CDR3 nucleotide sequence: TGCGCCAGCAGCCAAAGTAGCAGCACCGGGGAGCTGTTTTTT. This gives the protein CASSQSSSTGELFF.

In this sample, this clonotype turned up a few times. This chain connects TRBV28 to TRBJ2-5; D remains ambiguous. The V gene's germline CDR1 is MDHEN and CDR2 SYDVKM. V was shortened by 5 bases and J by 10 bases, with 14 bases between the two germline ends. The CDR3 runs to 12 residues. This CDR3 reads CASSGTLLSQYF. The CDR3 nucleotides are TGTGCCAGCAGTGGCACCCTGTTGAGCCAGTACTTC.

The rearrangement uses TRBV5-1 and TRBJ2-4; D might be TRBD1 or TRBD2, each matching 5 bases. The CDR3 sequence is 14 residues long. Germline values: CDR1 SGHRS, CDR2 YFSETQ. Between the trimmed V and J ends, which lost 0 bases and 7 bases, there was a span of 11 bases. The CDR3 DNA follows: TGCGCCAGCAGCTTGGGGGACGCCGTCAACATTCAGTACTTC. The encoded protein is CASSLGDAVNIQYF. The variable domain in full, completed from reference TRBV5-1 and TRBJ2-4, reads KAGVTQTPRYLIKTRGQQVTLSCSPISGHRSVSWYQQTPGQGLQFLFEYFSETQRNKGNFPGRFSGRQFSNSRSEMNVSTLELGDSALYLCASSLGDAVNIQYFGAGTRLSVL.

This clonotype occurred a few times. The chain uses TRBV6-1 and TRBJ2-5; 10 nucleotides align to TRBD2. Judging by the DNA end, TRBJ2-1 fits better; the J call may be wrong. The CDR3 has 14 residues. Germline V CDR1 and CDR2: MNHNS, SASEGT. The CDR3 sequence is CASSDGTSEREQFF. The CDR3 DNA reads as TGTGCCAGCAGTGACGGGACTAGCGAGAGGGAGCAGTTCTTC.

The V call is TRBV29-1, the J call TRBJ2-1; 10 positions agree with TRBD1. The J call is doubtful: the DNA matches TRBJ2-5 better. The CDR3 is 18 residues long. Germline V gene lookup returns CDR1 SQVTM and CDR2 ANQGSEA. CDR3 nucleotide sequence: TGCAGCGTTGCGGGACTAACAGAGACAGGGGGCGCGAGGGAGACCCAGTACTTC. Protein: CSVAGLTETGGARETQYF.

The J gene is TRBJ1-1, the V gene TRBV29-1; 7 bases map to TRBD1. Germline V gene sequence: CDR1 SQVTM, CDR2 ANQGSEA. V was clipped by 7 bases and J by 10 bases; unmatched bases: 9. The CDR3 extends over 11 amino acids. CDR3 DNA sequence: TGCAGCGGCCTTAAGGGGGCGGGAGCTTTCTTT. Translation: CSGLKGAGAFF. Looking up the rest from reference TRBV29-1 and TRBJ1-1 gives the full variable domain: SAVISQKPSRDICQRGTSLTIQCQVDSQVTMMFWYRQQPGQSLTLIATANQGSEATYESGFVIDKFPISRPNLTFSTLTVSNMSPEDSSIYLCSGLKGAGAFFGQGTRLTVV.

This chain links TRBV20-1 with TRBJ2-5; D remains unclear. Germline loops: CDR1 DFQATT, CDR2 SNEGSKA (reference sequence). There are 13 residues in the CDR3. With 2 bases removed from V and 0 bases from J, the gap between germline ends came to 7 bases. The CDR3 sequence: CSARKAYQETQYF. CDR3 sequence (DNA): TGCAGTGCTAGAAAGGCGTACCAAGAGACCCAGTACTTC.

The chain recombines TRBV20-1 with TRBJ2-1, with D hard to call. This CDR3 spans 15 amino acids. Trimming pared 1 base from V and 7 bases from J, leaving 17 bases between. CDR1 and CDR2 (germline): DFQATT, SNEGSKA (reference sequence). CDR3 DNA: TGCAGTGCTAGAGGCCCGCCGCCTTTAGGGAATGAGCAGTTCTTC. Protein: CSARGPPPLGNEQFF.

This chain uses TRBV6-2 or TRBV6-3 with TRBJ2-5; D is undetermined. The DNA end is a closer match to TRBJ2-1, so the J assignment may be wrong. This CDR3 has 14 residues. Germline V gene data show CDR1 as MNHEY and CDR2 as SVGEGT. The CDR3 DNA sequence: TGTGCCAGCAGTTACCCTCTCAATCAAGGGGAGCAGTTCTTC. Protein product: CASSYPLNQGEQFF.